The T cell receptor beta chain described here comes from a study of technical replicates of blood from a handful of donors. Germline-derived CDR1 and CDR2 are MGHDK and SYGVNS. The CDR3 is 16 amino acids. The ends were cut back, 3 bases at V and 1 base at J, with 13 bases in the middle. Generated by immunoSEQ multiplex PCR, the TCRdb table keeps only in-frame clones and is missing some. The sample holds roughly 100,000 clones, roughly 95% seen once. This clonotype originated in a human donor in good health. The chain has TRBV25-1 and TRBJ2-1; D possibly corresponds to TRBD1 (5 bases). The sequenced material came from T cells isolated from PBMCs. Here the CDR3 reads CASSDLTGRSYNEQFF. The CDR3 DNA is TGTGCCAGCAGTGATCTCACAGGTCGATCCTACAATGAGCAGTTCTTC.